The 27 T cell receptor beta chains below all came from one sample that was sequenced in a study of T-cell memory formation after mild COVID-19. TCRdb analysed the 5' RACE reads with MiXCR anew, one entry per CDR3 protein. The sample lists hundreds of thousands of distinct CDR3 sequences, about a sixth seen once, with 12% in the top ten. Sequenced: PBMCs or a T cell subset sorted from them (not recorded which). The receptor source for this set is an adult woman who had mild COVID-19 (a few samples of this study predate the infection). Cell type and time point are not known.

The chain joins TRBV5-1 to TRBJ2-7, with D possibly matching TRBD2 (7 bases). The CDR3 length is 17 residues. Germline CDR1 and CDR2: SGHRS and YFSETQ. V shed 4 bases and J shed 5 bases, with 25 bases lying between them. CDR3 sequence (DNA): TGCGCCAGCAGCCAACATGTCGTTGGGGGGGCGGAGGACGAGCAGTACTTC. Residues: CASSQHVVGGAEDEQYF.

This sequence joins TRBV24-1 and TRBJ2-5, with D perhaps matching TRBD1 or TRBD2 (5 bases each). Per the germline V gene, CDR1 is KGHDR and CDR2 is SFDVKD. The CDR3 covers 18 residues. V lost 4 bases, J lost 1 base, and 21 bases lay in between. The DNA of the CDR3 is TGTGCCACCAGTGACCGCTCTAATGCCCAGGGACCCCAAGAGACCCAGTACTTC. This sequence encodes CATSDRSNAQGPQETQYF.

This rearrangement joins TRBV4-3 to TRBJ2-3; D is uncertain. The CDR3 contains 18 residues. Trimming removed 2 bases at V and 6 bases at J, with 24 bases between. Germline-derived CDR1 and CDR2 are LGHNA and YSLEER. Written as DNA, the CDR3 is TGCGCCAGCAGCCAAATCCTCATGCGCAGACAAGTCGTTGATACGCAGTATTTT. Translated: CASSQILMRRQVVDTQYF.

In this sample, this clonotype turned up a few times. The V and J genes are TRBV9 and TRBJ2-7; 8 nucleotides align to TRBD1. J lost 0 bases, V lost 0 bases, and 2 bases had no gene match. The germline CDR1 and CDR2 sequences are SGDLS and YYNGEE. The CDR3 is made up of 15 amino acids. The CDR3 spells CASSVETGDSYEQYF. CDR3 coding DNA: TGTGCCAGCAGCGTAGAGACAGGGGACTCCTACGAGCAGTACTTC.

This clonotype came up many times. The genes are TRBV5-1 and TRBJ2-1, with TRBD2 matching over 10 bases. With 0 bases clipped from V and 6 bases from J, the junction kept 3 bases outside the gene matches. This CDR3 contains 15 residues. From germline, CDR1 is SGHRS and CDR2 YFSETQ. The CDR3 DNA reads as TGCGCCAGCAGCTTGGCTAGCGGGAGCCTCAATGAGCAGTTCTTC. It encodes CASSLASGSLNEQFF. Looking up the rest from reference TRBV5-1 and TRBJ2-1 gives the full variable domain: KAGVTQTPRYLIKTRGQQVTLSCSPISGHRSVSWYQQTPGQGLQFLFEYFSETQRNKGNFPGRFSGRQFSNSRSEMNVSTLELGDSALYLCASSLASGSLNEQFFGPGTRLTVL.

This clonotype was counted many times. The rearrangement links TRBV7-9 to TRBJ1-2; TRBD1 matches 10 bases. The length of the CDR3 is 16 residues. From germline, CDR1 is SEHNR and CDR2 FQNEAQ (reference sequence). J lost 2 bases, V lost 1 base, and 4 bases had no gene match. For the CDR3, the DNA is TGTGCCAGCAGCTTAGAAGTGGGACAGGGGAACTATGGCTACACCTTC. This gives the protein CASSLEVGQGNYGYTF. Filled out from reference TRBV7-9 and TRBJ1-2, the complete variable domain reads DTGVSQNPRHKITKRGQNVTFRCDPISEHNRLYWYRQTLGQGPEFLTYFQNEAQLEKSRLLSDRFSAERPKGSFSTLEIQRTEQGDSAMYLCASSLEVGQGNYGYTFGSGTRLTVV.

The chain links TRBV6-2 or TRBV6-3 to TRBJ2-4, with a possible D match to TRBD2 (6 bases). V lost 3 bases to trimming and J lost 6 bases, with 15 bases between them. The CDR3 is 15 amino acids. CDR1 and CDR2 from the germline V gene are MNHEY and SVGEGT. In DNA, the CDR3 is TGTGCCAGCAGTTATGGGCGGGGCCGGTCAAACATTCAGTACTTC. Its translation: CASSYGRGRSNIQYF.

This clonotype occurred a few times. The V call is TRBV7-2, the J call TRBJ2-1, with unresolved D. Germline assignment: CDR1 SGHTA and CDR2 FQGNSA. The V end lost 5 bases, the J end lost 0 bases, and 8 bases lay between the germline ends. This CDR3 is built from 14 residues. CDR3 region: CASSPPFSYNEQFF. For the CDR3, the DNA is TGTGCCAGCAGCCCCCCGTTCTCCTACAATGAGCAGTTCTTC.

This sequence joins TRBV25-1 and TRBJ1-1, with TRBD1 matching 7 bases. The ends lost 8 bases at V and 5 bases at J; junction bases unmatched: 11. Looked up from germline, CDR1 is MGHDK and CDR2 is SYGVNS. The CDR3 consists of 14 residues. The CDR3, as DNA: TGTGCCAGCCATGGCAGGGGGGTGTGGACTGAAGCTTTCTTT. As protein: CASHGRGVWTEAFF. Looking up the rest from reference TRBV25-1 and TRBJ1-1 gives the full variable domain: EADIYQTPRYLVIGTGKKITLECSQTMGHDKMYWYQQDPGMELHLIHYSYGVNSTEKGDLSSESTVSRIRTEHFPLTLESARPSHTSQYLCASHGRGVWTEAFFGQGTRLTVV.

This clonotype was counted between two and nine times. V usage is TRBV7-3 and J usage is TRBJ2-1, with D possibly TRBD1 on 5 matching bases. This CDR3 region has 21 residues. CDR1 and CDR2 (germline): SGHTA, FQGTGA. Trimming cost V 2 bases and J 2 bases, with 28 bases left between them. In DNA form, the CDR3 reads TGTGCCAGCAGCTTATATCCCCCGATTGGACAAGTCTTAAGTCCCTACAATGAGCAGTTCTTC. It translates to CASSLYPPIGQVLSPYNEQFF.

This clonotype was observed a handful of times. The chain employs TRBV24-1 and TRBJ2-3, with 10 bases identical to TRBD2. Germline CDR1 is KGHDR and CDR2 is SFDVKD. The length of the CDR3 is 15 residues. V was clipped by 4 bases and J by 7 bases; unmatched bases: 7. In DNA, the CDR3 is TGTGCCACCAGTGAATCTAGCGGGAGTGTCCATACGCAGTATTTT. This translates into CATSESSGSVHTQYF.

There are a few counts of this clonotype. The V call is TRBV12-3 or TRBV12-4, the J call TRBJ2-3; 7 nucleotides line up with TRBD2. The CDR3 totals 15 residues. J was trimmed by 3 bases and V by 5 bases; bases with no gene match: 8. CDR3 DNA sequence: TGTGCCAGCAGTACCCGAGCGGGGCGAACAGATACGCAGTATTTT. Amino acid sequence: CASSTRAGRTDTQYF.

In its sample, this clonotype was seen a few times. The chain combines TRBV4-3 with TRBJ2-7, with 9 bases identical to TRBD2. CDR1 and CDR2 (germline): LGHNA, YSLEER. The V gene end was trimmed by 5 bases and the J gene end by 0 bases; junction bases not matched to a gene: 11. This CDR3 is 17 amino acids long. CDR3 sequence reads: CASSRGLATLSSYEQYF. DNA of the CDR3: TGCGCCAGCAGCAGGGGACTAGCAACTCTTAGCTCCTACGAGCAGTACTTC.

This clonotype was picked up many times. The rearrangement uses TRBV20-1 and TRBJ1-5; D perhaps matches TRBD1 (6 bases). The length of the CDR3 is 16 residues. Between the trimmed V and J ends, which lost 6 bases and 4 bases, there was a span of 22 bases. Per the germline V gene, CDR1 is DFQATT and CDR2 is SNEGSKA (reference sequence). This CDR3 is CSAETTRTAGNQPQHF. For the CDR3, the DNA is TGCAGTGCGGAGACGACGCGGACAGCAGGAAATCAGCCCCAGCATTTT.

Only a few counts were recorded for this clonotype. This chain joins TRBV7-2 and TRBJ2-5; D is tentatively TRBD1 or TRBD2 (5 bases each). The CDR3 consists of 14 residues. The germline V gene encodes CDR1 SGHTA and CDR2 FQGNSA. Trimming cost V 2 bases and J 5 bases, with 12 bases left between them. In nucleotides, the CDR3 is TGTGCCAGCAGCTTATTTTCGGGGCTGGAGACCCAGTACTTC. This sequence encodes CASSLFSGLETQYF.

This clonotype was counted ten times or more. This chain uses TRBV20-1 with TRBJ2-1; 7 nucleotides line up with TRBD2. The V gene end was trimmed by 3 bases and the J gene end by 2 bases; junction bases not matched to a gene: 4. Germline lookup yields CDR1 DFQATT and CDR2 SNEGSKA (reference sequence). The CDR3 is 14 amino acids. The DNA for the CDR3 is TGCAGTGCTAGGGGCCTAGCGGCCTACAATGAGCAGTTCTTC. Its protein is CSARGLAAYNEQFF.

V and J are TRBV6-1 and TRBJ2-1; TRBD1 matches at 12 bases. The CDR3 is 17 residues long. J was trimmed by 8 bases and V by 4 bases; bases with no gene match: 12. Looked up from germline, CDR1 is MNHNS and CDR2 is SASEGT. Here the CDR3 reads CASSAVGGTGGFDEQFF. The CDR3 bases are TGTGCCAGCAGTGCTGTAGGAGGGACAGGGGGCTTCGATGAGCAGTTCTTC.

This clonotype was detected a few times. The chain has TRBV28 and TRBJ2-7; no firm D call. Trimming removed 7 bases at V and 1 base at J, with 11 bases between. CDR1 is MDHEN and CDR2 is SYDVKM in the germline V gene. This CDR3 has 13 residues. CDR3 sequence: CASTPGRSYEQYF. The CDR3 nucleotides are TGTGCCAGCACCCCGGGCCGGTCCTACGAGCAGTACTTC. The full variable domain, completed using reference TRBV28 and TRBJ2-7, is DVKVTQSSRYLVKRTGEKVFLECVQDMDHENMFWYRQDPGLGLRLIYFSYDVKMKEKGDIPEGYSVSREKKERFSLILESASTNQTSMYLCASTPGRSYEQYFGPGTRLTVT.

The table lists this clonotype with a few counts. The CDR3 DNA is TGTGCCAGCAGTTCGGCAGGGAACACCGGGGAGCTGTTTTTT. Translation gives CASSSAGNTGELFF. This chain uses TRBV28 with TRBJ2-2; no clear D gene. CDR1 is MDHEN, CDR2 SYDVKM, per germline. CDR3 size: 14 residues. V lost 4 bases and J 1 base, leaving 7 bases between the germline ends.

V is TRBV3-1 and J is TRBJ2-3; 8 nucleotides align to TRBD1. The V gene end was trimmed by 6 bases and the J gene end by 4 bases; junction bases not matched to a gene: 6. CDR3 length: 14 amino acids. Per the germline V gene, CDR1 is LGHDT and CDR2 is YNNKEL (reference sequence). The CDR3 coding sequence is TGTGCCAGCAGTCTGACAGGGGTGGCAGATACGCAGTATTTT. Its protein product is CASSLTGVADTQYF.

The gene calls are TRBV25-1 and TRBJ2-6; D perhaps matches TRBD2 (5 bases). Germline lookup yields CDR1 MGHDK and CDR2 SYGVNS. Trimming left V 1 base short and J 0 bases short, with 16 bases between. CDR3 length: 19 residues. CDR3 DNA sequence: TGTGCCAGCAGTGAATCTATCGGGGTAATAAGCTCTGGGGCCAACGTCCTGACTTTC. It specifies CASSESIGVISSGANVLTF.

This clonotype was counted a few times. The chain couples TRBV19 to TRBJ2-5; TRBD2 matches at 10 bases. V lost 7 bases, J lost 0 bases, and 5 bases stayed unmatched. The CDR3 contains 15 residues. In germline, CDR1 is LNHDA, CDR2 SQIVND (reference sequence). The CDR3 nucleotides are TGTGCCAGTACTGTTAGCGGGGGGTACCAAGAGACCCAGTACTTC. Protein sequence: CASTVSGGYQETQYF. The whole variable domain, filled in from reference TRBV19 and TRBJ2-5, reads DGGITQSPKYLFRKEGQNVTLSCEQNLNHDAMYWYRQDPGQGLRLIYYSQIVNDFQKGDIAEGYSVSREKKESFPLTVTSAQKNPTAFYLCASTVSGGYQETQYFGPGTRLLVL.

In this sample, this clonotype turned up many times. This chain uses TRBV7-9 with TRBJ2-1; TRBD2 agrees at 8 bases. The CDR3 runs 15 residues. CDR1 and CDR2 from the germline V gene are SEHNR and FQNEAQ (reference sequence). The junction had 7 bases not matched to a gene; V was cut back by 5 bases and J by 4 bases. This chain's CDR3 is CASSVNSGGYNEQFF. Written as DNA, the CDR3 is TGTGCCAGCAGCGTGAATTCGGGAGGGTACAATGAGCAGTTCTTC.

This clonotype was counted only a few times. This sequence joins TRBV5-6 and TRBJ2-4; D not certain. CDR1 and CDR2 (germline): SGHDT, YYEEEE. The CDR3 contains 14 residues. Trimming took 0 bases from V and 6 from J, leaving 10 bases between them. CDR3 nucleotide sequence: TGTGCCAGCAGCTTGGAGGGTGCGGCAAACATTCAGTACTTC. The encoded protein is CASSLEGAANIQYF.

This clonotype was observed a few times. The rearrangement links TRBV4-1 to TRBJ1-4; D is possibly TRBD1 (6 bases). Between the trimmed V and J ends, which lost 3 bases and 2 bases, there was a span of 10 bases. Germline CDR1 MGHRA, CDR2 YSYEKL. The CDR3 length is 15 residues. This CDR3 reads CASSQEGGTNEKLFF. As DNA, the CDR3 is TGCGCCAGCAGCCAGGAAGGGGGGACTAATGAAAAACTGTTTTTT.

V is TRBV5-6 and J is TRBJ2-7, with 8 positions matching TRBD1. This CDR3 region has 16 residues. The V gene's germline CDR1 is SGHDT and CDR2 YYEEEE. After removal of 2 bases from V and 4 bases from J, the junction contained 11 bases not matched to a gene. CDR3 sequence reads: CASSFGTRQGRYEQYF. The CDR3 DNA follows: TGTGCCAGCAGCTTCGGTACCCGACAGGGGAGGTACGAGCAGTACTTC.

The CDR3 is CASRQPGQGAVSTEAFF. In nucleotides, the CDR3 is TGTGCCAGCAGACAGCCAGGACAGGGGGCCGTTAGCACTGAAGCTTTCTTT. The V and J genes are TRBV11-2 and TRBJ1-1; the match to TRBD1 covers 11 bases. The junction had 13 bases not matched to a gene; V was cut back by 6 bases and J by 4 bases. CDR1 and CDR2 (germline): SGHAT, FQNNGV. The CDR3 sequence is 17 residues long.